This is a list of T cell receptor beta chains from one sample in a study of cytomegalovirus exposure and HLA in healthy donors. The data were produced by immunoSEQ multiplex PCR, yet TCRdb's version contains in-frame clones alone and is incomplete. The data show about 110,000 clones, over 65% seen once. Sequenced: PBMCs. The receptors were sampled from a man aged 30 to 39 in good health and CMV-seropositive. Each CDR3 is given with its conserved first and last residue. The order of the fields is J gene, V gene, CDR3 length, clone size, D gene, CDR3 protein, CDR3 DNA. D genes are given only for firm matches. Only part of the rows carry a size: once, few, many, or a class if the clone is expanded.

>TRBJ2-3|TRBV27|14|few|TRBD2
CASSLRDYTDTQYF
TGTGCCAGCAGTCTTCGGGACTACACAGATACGCAGTATTTT
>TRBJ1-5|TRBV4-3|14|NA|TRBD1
CASSRTGGAQPQHF
TGCGCCAGCAGCCGGACAGGGGGCGCTCAGCCCCAGCATTTT
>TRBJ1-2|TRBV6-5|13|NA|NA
CASSYGQPYGYTF
TGTGCCAGCAGTTACGGGCAGCCCTATGGCTACACCTTC
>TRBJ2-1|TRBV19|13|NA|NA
CASSIVQGGEQFF
TGTGCCAGTAGTATAGTCCAGGGGGGTGAGCAGTTCTTC
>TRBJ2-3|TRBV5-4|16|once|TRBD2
CASSLRLAGSTDTQYF
TGTGCCAGCAGCTTGAGGCTAGCGGGCAGCACAGATACGCAGTATTTT
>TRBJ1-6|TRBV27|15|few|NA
CASSPTLNGNSPLHF
TGTGCCAGCAGTCCAACCTTGAACGGTAATTCACCCCTCCACTTT
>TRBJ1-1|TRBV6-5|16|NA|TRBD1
CASSLSKTGEGPEAFF
TGTGCCAGCAGTTTGTCAAAGACAGGGGAAGGGCCTGAAGCTTTCTTT
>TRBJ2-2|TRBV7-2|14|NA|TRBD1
CASSWDRRTGELFF
TGTGCCAGCAGCTGGGACAGACGCACCGGGGAGCTGTTTTTT
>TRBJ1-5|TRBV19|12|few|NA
CASRGANQPQHF
TGTGCCAGCCGGGGGGCCAATCAGCCCCAGCATTTT
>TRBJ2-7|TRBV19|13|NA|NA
CASSPTGSYEQYF
TGTGCCAGTAGTCCGACAGGATCCTACGAGCAGTACTTC
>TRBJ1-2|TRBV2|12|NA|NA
CASSRQYYGYTF
TGTGCCAGCAGCAGGCAGTACTATGGCTACACCTTC
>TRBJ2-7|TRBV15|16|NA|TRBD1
CATSRASAGGNYEQYF
TGTGCCACCAGCAGAGCTTCCGCAGGGGGAAACTACGAGCAGTACTTC
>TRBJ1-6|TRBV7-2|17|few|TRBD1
CASSSDRASSYNSPLHF
TGTGCCAGCAGCTCCGACAGGGCTAGCTCCTATAATTCACCCCTCCACTTT
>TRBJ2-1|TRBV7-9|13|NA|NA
CASSKTAYNEQFF
TGTGCCAGCAGCAAGACAGCCTACAATGAGCAGTTCTTC
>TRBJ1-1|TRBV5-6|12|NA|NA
CASSSGQGEAFF
TGTGCCAGCAGCTCGGGCCAGGGGGAAGCTTTCTTT
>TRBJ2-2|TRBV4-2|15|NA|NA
CASSTLGQNTGELFF
TGTGCCAGCAGCACCTTGGGACAGAACACCGGGGAGCTGTTTTTT
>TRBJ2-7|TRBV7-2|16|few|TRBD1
CASSLDMGQGADEQYF
TGTGCCAGCAGCTTAGATATGGGACAGGGGGCAGACGAGCAGTACTTC
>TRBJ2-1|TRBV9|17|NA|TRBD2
CASSPGLAASSYNEQFF
TGTGCCAGCAGCCCTGGACTAGCGGCTAGCTCCTACAATGAGCAGTTCTTC
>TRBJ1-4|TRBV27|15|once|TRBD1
CASSHGTGMGEKLFF
TGTGCCAGCAGTCACGGGACAGGGATGGGTGAAAAACTGTTTTTT
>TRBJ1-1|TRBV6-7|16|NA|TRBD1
CASSRPRQGRNTEAFF
TGTGCCAGCAGCCGACCCCGACAGGGGCGGAACACTGAAGCTTTCTTT
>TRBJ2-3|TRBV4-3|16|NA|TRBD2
CASSHSGTSAPDTQYF
TGCGCCAGCAGCCACTCCGGGACTAGCGCCCCAGATACGCAGTATTTT
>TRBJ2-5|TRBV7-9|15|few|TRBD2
CASSSIGGAQETQYF
TGTGCCAGCAGCTCCATCGGGGGGGCCCAAGAGACCCAGTACTTC
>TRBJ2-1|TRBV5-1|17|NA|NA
CASSLGPGPAGLDEQFF
TGCGCCAGCAGCTTGGGGCCGGGTCCGGCGGGATTAGATGAGCAGTTCTTC
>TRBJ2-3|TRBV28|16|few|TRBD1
CASSSGQGGGTDTQYF
TGTGCCAGCAGTTCTGGACAGGGGGGGGGCACAGATACGCAGTATTTT
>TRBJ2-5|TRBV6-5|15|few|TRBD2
CASGHGLASVETQYF
TGTGCCAGCGGGCACGGACTAGCATCAGTGGAGACCCAGTACTTC
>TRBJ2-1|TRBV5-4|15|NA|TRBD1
CASSRGQGAGNEQFF
TGTGCCAGCAGCCGGGGACAGGGGGCAGGAAATGAGCAGTTCTTC
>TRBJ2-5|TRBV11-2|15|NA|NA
CASSQLGTTQETQYF
TGTGCCAGCAGCCAACTCGGGACAACCCAAGAGACCCAGTACTTC
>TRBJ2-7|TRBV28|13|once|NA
CASSLSDSYEQYF
TGTGCCAGCAGTCTTTCGGACAGCTACGAGCAGTACTTC
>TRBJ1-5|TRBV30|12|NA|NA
CAWSGGDQPQHF
TGTGCCTGGAGTGGGGGAGATCAGCCCCAGCATTTT
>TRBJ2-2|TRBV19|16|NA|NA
CASIGGGSLNTGELFF
TGTGCCAGTATAGGGGGGGGATCTCTGAACACCGGGGAGCTGTTTTTT
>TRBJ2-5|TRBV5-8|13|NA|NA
CASSLLALVTQYF
TGTGCCAGCAGCTTGCTAGCTCTTGTGACCCAGTACTTC
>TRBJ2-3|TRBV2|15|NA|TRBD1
CASSARDRVADTQYF
TGTGCCAGCAGCGCTCGGGACAGGGTGGCAGATACGCAGTATTTT
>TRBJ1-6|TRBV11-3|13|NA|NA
CASSFLRGSPLHF
TGTGCCAGCAGCTTCCTGCGGGGTTCACCCCTCCACTTT
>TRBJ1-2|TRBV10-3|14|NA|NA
CAIRGDTSRDGYTF
TGTGCCATCAGGGGGGACACATCCAGGGATGGCTACACCTTC
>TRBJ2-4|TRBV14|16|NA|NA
CASSQDQERAKNIQYF
TGTGCCAGCAGCCAAGATCAGGAGCGGGCCAAAAACATTCAGTACTTC
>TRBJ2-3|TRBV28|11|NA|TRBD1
CASSFRTGPYF
TGTGCCAGCAGTTTCAGGACAGGGCCCTATTTT
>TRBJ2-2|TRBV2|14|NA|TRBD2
CASGPSGVAGELFF
TGTGCCAGCGGTCCTAGCGGGGTAGCCGGGGAGCTGTTTTTT
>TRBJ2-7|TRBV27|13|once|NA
CASSLGGLAEQYF
TGTGCCAGCAGTTTGGGGGGGCTGGCCGAGCAGTACTTC
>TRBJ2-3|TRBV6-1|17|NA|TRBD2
CASSEARGGIVSDTQYF
TGTGCCAGCAGTGAAGCGCGGGGGGGTATAGTGTCGGATACGCAGTATTTT
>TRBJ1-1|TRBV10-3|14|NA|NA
CAISDNSVNTEAFF
TGTGCCATCAGTGACAATTCAGTGAACACTGAAGCTTTCTTT
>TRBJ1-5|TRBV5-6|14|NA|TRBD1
CASSLGQGTMPQHF
TGTGCCAGCAGCTTGGGACAGGGAACAATGCCCCAGCATTTT
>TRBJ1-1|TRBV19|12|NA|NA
CASGGLGTEAFF
TGTGCCAGTGGCGGGCTGGGCACTGAAGCTTTCTTT
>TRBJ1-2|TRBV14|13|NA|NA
CASSRDRFYGYTF
TGTGCCAGCAGCCGCGACAGGTTCTATGGCTACACCTTC
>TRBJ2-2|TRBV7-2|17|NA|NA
CASSLMAGGPGTGELFF
TGTGCCAGCAGCTTAATGGCGGGCGGGCCCGGCACCGGGGAGCTGTTTTTT
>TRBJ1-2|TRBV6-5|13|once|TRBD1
CASRSTGGNGYTF
TGTGCCAGCAGGTCGACAGGGGGCAATGGCTACACCTTC
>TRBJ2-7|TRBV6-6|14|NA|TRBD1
CASRPGTGALAQYF
TGTGCCAGCAGACCCGGGACAGGTGCCCTTGCGCAGTACTTC
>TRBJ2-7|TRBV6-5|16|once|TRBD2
CASSYSTSGSSYEQYF
TGTGCCAGCAGTTACTCGACTAGCGGCAGCTCCTACGAGCAGTACTTC
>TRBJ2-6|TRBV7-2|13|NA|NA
CASRPGTANVLTF
TGTGCCAGCAGGCCCGGGACAGCCAACGTCCTGACTTTC
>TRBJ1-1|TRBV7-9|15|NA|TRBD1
CSSSSYRGRRTEAFF
TGTTCCAGCAGCTCGTACAGGGGGCGGCGAACTGAAGCTTTCTTT
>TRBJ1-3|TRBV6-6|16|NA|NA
CASSQYRQGSGNTIYF
TGTGCCAGCAGTCAGTACCGACAAGGCTCTGGAAACACCATATATTTT
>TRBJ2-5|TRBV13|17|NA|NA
CASSLARRELRRETQYF
TGTGCCAGCAGCTTAGCCCGACGGGAGCTACGCAGGGAGACCCAGTACTTC
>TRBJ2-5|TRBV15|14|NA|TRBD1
CATSRADRKETQYF
TGTGCCACCAGCAGAGCGGACAGGAAAGAGACCCAGTACTTC